This is a list of T cell receptor beta chains from one sample in a study of Ad26.COV2.S vaccination and SARS-CoV-2 variants. The repertoire was sequenced with immunoSEQ multiplex PCR; TCRdb's copy has only in-frame clones and lacks some. Of roughly 510,000 clones in the sample, roughly 85% were seen once. The sequenced sample was peripheral blood, obtained in a trial of Ad26.COV2.S vaccine versus placebo. The receptor set was obtained from a person aged 18-65 years who received the Ad26.COV2.S COVID-19 vaccine or a placebo. Both conserved end residues are part of each CDR3.

v_call,j_call,cdr3_aa
TRBV6-2/TRBV6-3,TRBJ1-1,CASSGDSPEAFF
TRBV11-3,TRBJ2-3,CASSLEGGSSTDTQYF
TRBV4-1,TRBJ1-4,CASSYRTASGEKLFF
TRBV7-2,TRBJ1-4,CASSYQTGGLEKLFF
TRBV5-1,TRBJ2-1,CASSIDTYNEQFF
TRBV9,TRBJ2-1,CASSVSGSSNEQFF
TRBV7-6,TRBJ2-3,CASSPGDKSRTDTQYF
TRBV5-1,TRBJ2-3,CASSNSGRSTDTQYF
TRBV30,TRBJ1-1,CAGTGGSEAFF
TRBV7-8,TRBJ1-1,CASSRQRGWGLRSEAFF
TRBV7-9,TRBJ2-1,CASSSDGTDRDEQFF
TRBV9,TRBJ2-7,CASSRGSLEQYF
TRBV2,TRBJ1-4,CASSGRGRVNEKLFF
TRBV6-5,TRBJ2-1,CASSYVSRNEQFF
TRBV27,TRBJ1-6,CASRVSRAGSSYNSPLHF
TRBV27,TRBJ2-7,CASSLRAAQGYEQYF
TRBV2,TRBJ1-5,CASSEASGQGNQPQHF
TRBV4-2,TRBJ2-7,CASSYTSGSYEQYF
TRBV5-1,TRBJ1-1,CASSLARGVEAFF
TRBV5-1,TRBJ2-1,CASSWLTGLQNSYNEQFF
TRBV27,TRBJ2-3,CASAGTSGRRGDTQYF
TRBV7-2,TRBJ1-6,CASSPVGGTSPLHF